Listed here are 22 T cell receptor beta chains from one sample, sequenced in a study of yellow fever vaccine responses in identical twins. TCRdb recomputed calls from the RT-PCR reads with MiXCR, one row per CDR3 protein. The sample carries 35,000 or so distinct CDR3 sequences, 50% to 65% recorded once. Specimen: T cells from blood (PBMCs), unsorted or a sorted subset (not recorded which), collected before or after yellow fever vaccination (not recorded which). These receptors were taken from a woman younger than 35 who received the yellow fever vaccine.

The J gene is TRBJ1-1, the V gene TRBV12-3 or TRBV12-4; the D is unclear. The CDR3 contains 15 residues. Trimming took off 0 bases at V and 0 bases at J, with 8 bases between the two ends. The CDR3 here is CASSLAGGMNTEAFF. In DNA, the CDR3 is TGTGCCAGCAGTTTAGCGGGAGGCATGAACACTGAAGCTTTCTTT.

The chain employs TRBV20-1 and TRBJ1-1; no reliable D call. The CDR3 extends over 11 amino acids. V was pared by 3 bases and J by 3 bases, with 5 bases between. Germline-derived CDR1 and CDR2 are DFQATT and SNEGSKA (reference sequence). The CDR3 coding sequence is TGCAGTGCTAGTCCTGACACTGAAGCTTTCTTT. Translating it yields CSASPDTEAFF.

The rearrangement uses TRBV20-1 and TRBJ2-5, with TRBD2 matching over 12 bases. CDR1 and CDR2 from the germline V gene are DFQATT and SNEGSKA (reference sequence). The V segment lost 6 bases and the J segment 2 bases; nucleotides outside the gene matches: 7. The CDR3 length is 15 residues. CDR3 residues: CSASGTSGRQETQYF. DNA of the CDR3: TGCAGTGCATCCGGGACTAGCGGGCGACAAGAGACCCAGTACTTC.

This chain uses TRBV11-3 with TRBJ2-1, with 9 bases that match TRBD2. V lost 7 bases to trimming and J lost 8 bases; unmatched junction nucleotides: 3. Germline values: CDR1 SGHNT, CDR2 YENEEA. The CDR3 totals 12 residues. The CDR3 region has the DNA TGTGCCAGCATGATAGCGGGAGATGAGCAGTTCTTC. Translating it yields CASMIAGDEQFF. Full variable domain (remainder filled in from reference TRBV11-3 and TRBJ2-1): EAGVVQSPRYKIIEKKQPVAFWCNPISGHNTLYWYLQNLGQGPELLIRYENEEAVDDSQLPKDRFSAERLKGVDSTLKIQPAELGDSAVYLCASMIAGDEQFFGPGTRLTVL.

This clonotype was recorded once. This chain uses TRBV18 with TRBJ2-5; no definite D call. Looked up from germline, CDR1 is KGHSH and CDR2 is LQKENI. The CDR3 runs 12 residues. The V end was cut by 3 bases, the J end by 5 bases, with 7 bases between. The CDR3 sequence: CASSPGIETQYF. The CDR3 nucleotides read TGTGCCAGCTCACCTGGGATTGAGACCCAGTACTTC.

The V gene is TRBV29-1, the J gene TRBJ2-5, with D perhaps matching TRBD2 (7 bases). The germline V and J ends were trimmed by 8 bases and 5 bases, with 18 bases remaining between them. The germline V gene has CDR1 SQVTM and CDR2 ANQGSEA. The CDR3 is 13 residues long. The CDR3 protein is CSSQAGQGETQYF. The DNA of the CDR3 is TGCAGCTCCCAAGCGGGGCAGGGGGAGACCCAGTACTTC.

This rearrangement joins TRBV28 to TRBJ1-1; TRBD1 matches at 7 bases. Germline CDR1 and CDR2: MDHEN and SYDVKM. Unmatched junction bases numbered 4, after V lost 6 bases and J lost 6 bases. This CDR3 has 12 residues. The CDR3 region has the DNA TGTGCCAGCAGCCACAGGGGCCCTGAAGCTTTCTTT. Translating it yields CASSHRGPEAFF.

CDR3 loop: CASTGSAAEQYF. CDR3 nucleotides: TGTGCCAGCACCGGGTCTGCGGCCGAGCAGTACTTC. The J gene is TRBJ2-7, the V gene TRBV11-1; D unclear. Trimming removed 7 bases at V and 6 bases at J, with 13 bases between. The CDR3 sequence is 12 residues long. Germline V gene data show CDR1 as SGHAT and CDR2 as FQDESV (reference sequence).

This clonotype was counted a few times. This sequence joins TRBV12-3 or TRBV12-4 and TRBJ2-1, with 10 nucleotides matching TRBD2. The CDR3 runs 16 residues. Trimming removed 2 bases from V and 4 bases from J; junction bases left unmatched: 5. CDR3 sequence reads: CASSLPGTSEYNEQFF. The CDR3 DNA reads TGTGCCAGCAGTTTACCCGGGACTAGCGAATACAATGAGCAGTTCTTC.

The chain is built from TRBV2 and TRBJ2-7; D call uncertain. This CDR3 spans 11 amino acids. Germline V lookup: CDR1 SNHLY, CDR2 FYNNEI. Deletions cut 4 bases from V and 4 bases from J, with 5 bases between. CDR3 sequence: CASSAAYEQYF. The CDR3 DNA follows: TGTGCCAGCAGTGCGGCATACGAGCAGTACTTC.

This clonotype has just a few counts. This chain connects TRBV20-1 to TRBJ2-7; 13 bases agree with TRBD2. CDR1 is DFQATT, CDR2 SNEGSKA, per germline (reference sequence). V dropped 1 base and J dropped 5; count of bases not matched to a gene: 8. This CDR3 has 16 residues. CDR3 sequence (DNA): TGCAGTGCTAGAGTTCGGAGGACTAGCGGGAGACACGAGCAGTACTTC. Amino acid sequence: CSARVRRTSGRHEQYF.

The rearrangement uses TRBV13 and TRBJ2-7, with TRBD2 as a possible D gene (5 bases). With 5 bases removed from V and 0 bases from J, the gap between germline ends came to 14 bases. This CDR3 has 15 residues. Germline V gene lookup returns CDR1 PRHDT and CDR2 FYEKMQ (reference sequence). The CDR3 region has the DNA TGTGCCAGCAGCACCCGGGATAAGAGCTCCTACGAGCAGTACTTC. Translated, it gives CASSTRDKSSYEQYF. Supplemented by reference TRBV13 and TRBJ2-7, the full variable domain reads AAGVIQSPRHLIKEKRETATLKCYPIPRHDTVYWYQQGPGQDPQFLISFYEKMQSDKGSIPDRFSAQQFSDYHSELNMSSLELGDSALYFCASSTRDKSSYEQYFGPGTRLTVT.

This clonotype turned up a few times. The chain combines TRBV11-3 with TRBJ2-7; TRBD2 aligns across 8 bases. V was clipped by 0 bases and J by 5 bases; unmatched bases: 9. Germline CDR1 reads SGHNT; CDR2 reads YENEEA. The CDR3 is 16 residues long. CDR3 residues: CASSLDWTSIIHEQYF. CDR3 bases: TGTGCCAGCAGCTTAGATTGGACTAGCATTATCCACGAGCAGTACTTC.

The chain employs TRBV9 and TRBJ1-1, with D uncertain. This CDR3 has 14 amino acids. V lost 5 bases, J lost 6 bases, and 17 bases lay in between. Germline V gene lookup returns CDR1 SGDLS and CDR2 YYNGEE. The CDR3 sequence: CASSPSGMVSEAFF. As DNA, the CDR3 is TGTGCCAGCAGTCCCAGTGGTATGGTCTCTGAAGCTTTCTTT.

The chain uses TRBV9 and TRBJ2-1; perhaps D is TRBD1 or TRBD2 (5 bases each). The germline V and J ends were trimmed by 0 bases and 4 bases, with 11 bases remaining between them. Germline V CDR1 and CDR2: SGDLS, YYNGEE. This CDR3 comprises 15 residues. The CDR3 DNA follows: TGTGCCAGCAGCGTAGTTGGGACCGCGTACAATGAGCAGTTCTTC. Amino acids: CASSVVGTAYNEQFF.

The chain recombines TRBV24-1 with TRBJ2-2; D uncertain. CDR1 and CDR2 (germline): KGHDR, SFDVKD. The CDR3 is 12 amino acids. The ends were cut back, 6 bases at V and 2 bases at J, with 3 bases in the middle. The CDR3 coding sequence is TGTGCCACCAGTCCAAACACCGGGGAGCTGTTTTTT. It codes for CATSPNTGELFF.

CDR3 amino acids: CASSNEGVVQPQHF. DNA for the CDR3: TGTGCCAGCAGCAACGAGGGCGTTGTTCAGCCCCAGCATTTT. The V and J genes are TRBV11-1 and TRBJ1-5; D uncertain. This CDR3 is 14 amino acids long. Germline-derived CDR1 and CDR2 are SGHAT and FQDESV (reference sequence). Trimming removed 5 bases from V and 6 bases from J, with 14 bases in between.

V is TRBV29-1 and J is TRBJ1-1; 8 bases match TRBD1. Germline V gene data show CDR1 as SQVTM and CDR2 as ANQGSEA. This CDR3 comprises 12 residues. J lost 6 bases, V lost 6 bases, and 6 bases had no gene match. The CDR3 region is CSVLIQGAEAFF. CDR3 bases: TGCAGCGTCCTAATACAGGGGGCTGAAGCTTTCTTT. Together with reference TRBV29-1 and TRBJ1-1, the CDR3 gives the full variable domain: SAVISQKPSRDICQRGTSLTIQCQVDSQVTMMFWYRQQPGQSLTLIATANQGSEATYESGFVIDKFPISRPNLTFSTLTVSNMSPEDSSIYLCSVLIQGAEAFFGQGTRLTVV.

This clonotype turned up a few times. The V gene is TRBV20-1, the J gene TRBJ2-1, with D perhaps TRBD2 (6 bases). CDR3 length: 15 amino acids. Germline CDR1 and CDR2: DFQATT and SNEGSKA (reference sequence). Trimming shortened V by 3 bases and J by 2 bases, and 14 bases separated the two germline ends. The CDR3 here is CSASKTSSPYNEQFF. The CDR3 coding sequence is TGCAGTGCTAGCAAGACTAGTTCCCCCTACAATGAGCAGTTCTTC.

CDR3 nucleotides: TGTGCCAGCTCAGGGGCGAACACCGGGGAGCTGTTTTTT. Encoded protein: CASSGANTGELFF. This chain uses TRBV18 with TRBJ2-2; D unresolved. The CDR3 is made up of 13 amino acids. V lost 5 bases to trimming and J lost 0 bases, with 4 bases between them. Germline V gives CDR1 KGHSH, CDR2 LQKENI.

In this sample, this clonotype turned up a few times. This chain connects TRBV12-3 or TRBV12-4 to TRBJ2-5; tentatively, D is TRBD1 (5 bases). The CDR3 loop spans 11 amino acids. V was clipped by 5 bases and J by 7 bases, with 8 bases between them. The CDR3 DNA is TGTGCCAGCAGTCAGGGCGGGACCCAGTACTTC. This sequence encodes CASSQGGTQYF.

The chain uses TRBV6-5 and TRBJ1-2, with D perhaps matching TRBD1 (5 bases). Trimming removed 0 bases from V and 7 bases from J, with 9 bases in between. The CDR3 length is 13 residues. CDR1 and CDR2 (germline): MNHEY, SVGAGI. The chain's CDR3 is CASSYSSGGGYTF. The CDR3 DNA reads as TGTGCCAGCAGTTACTCGAGCGGGGGTGGCTACACCTTC.